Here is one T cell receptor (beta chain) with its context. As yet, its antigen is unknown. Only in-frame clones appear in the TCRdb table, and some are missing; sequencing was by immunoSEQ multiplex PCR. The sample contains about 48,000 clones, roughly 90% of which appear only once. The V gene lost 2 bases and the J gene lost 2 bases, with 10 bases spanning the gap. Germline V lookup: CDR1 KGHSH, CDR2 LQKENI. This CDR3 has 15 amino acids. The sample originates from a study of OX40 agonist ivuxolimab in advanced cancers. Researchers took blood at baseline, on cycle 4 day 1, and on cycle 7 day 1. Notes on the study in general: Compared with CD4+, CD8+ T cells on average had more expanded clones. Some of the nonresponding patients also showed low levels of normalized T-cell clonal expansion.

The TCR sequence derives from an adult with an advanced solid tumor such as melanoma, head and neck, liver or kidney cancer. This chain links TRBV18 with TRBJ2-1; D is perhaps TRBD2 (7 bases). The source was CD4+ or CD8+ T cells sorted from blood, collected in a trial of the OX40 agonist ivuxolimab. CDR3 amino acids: CASSPGGGPYNEQFF. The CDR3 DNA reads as TGTGCCAGCTCACCAGGCGGGGGCCCCTACAATGAGCAGTTCTTC. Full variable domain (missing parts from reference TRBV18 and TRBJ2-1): NAGVMQNPRHLVRRRGQEARLRCSPMKGHSHVYWYRQLPEEGLKFMVYLQKENIIDESGMPKERFSAEFPKEGPSILRIQQVVRGDSAAYFCASSPGGGPYNEQFFGPGTRLTVL.